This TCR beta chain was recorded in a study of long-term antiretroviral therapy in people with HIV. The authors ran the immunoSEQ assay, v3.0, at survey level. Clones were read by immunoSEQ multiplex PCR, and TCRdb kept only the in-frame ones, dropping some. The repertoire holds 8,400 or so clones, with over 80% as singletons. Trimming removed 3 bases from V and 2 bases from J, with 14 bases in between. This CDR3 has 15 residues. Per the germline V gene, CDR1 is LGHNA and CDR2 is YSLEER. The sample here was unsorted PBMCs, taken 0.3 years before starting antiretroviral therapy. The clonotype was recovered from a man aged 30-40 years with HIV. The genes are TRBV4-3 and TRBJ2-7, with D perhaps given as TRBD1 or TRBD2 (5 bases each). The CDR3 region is CASSHGQGGTYEQYF. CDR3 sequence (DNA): TGCGCCAGCAGCCATGGACAAGGAGGTACCTACGAGCAGTACTTC.